This is a list of T cell receptor beta chains from one sample in a study of monozygotic twins with cystic fibrosis. This table comes from immunoSEQ multiplex PCR, and its TCRdb copy is limited to in-frame clones, with some not included. Of about 9,600 clones listed, about 90% were seen once; the top ten hold approximately 5.4%. Sequenced: blood. The receptors derive from a boy aged 2 to 10 with cystic fibrosis. The CDR3 runs from the conserved cysteine through the conserved F or W. The D gene is left open where the match is weak. Expanded clones are given a class, and other clones once, few, many or no size at all.

D gene | J gene | V gene | clone size | CDR3 DNA | CDR3 protein
TRBD1 | TRBJ1-3 | TRBV5-6 | - | TGTGCCAGCAGCTTGGGGACAGGGTATTTGGCTGGAAACACCATATATTTT | CASSLGTGYLAGNTIYF
TRBD1 | TRBJ1-2 | TRBV4-1 | - | TGCGCCAGCAGCGCCGACCGGGACAGGAGGGGCTACACCTTC | CASSADRDRRGYTF
TRBD1 | TRBJ1-4 | TRBV7-9 | - | TGTGCCAGCAGCTTAGACGGGGCACAGGGGGGTGAAAAACTGTTTTTT | CASSLDGAQGGEKLFF
- | TRBJ1-2 | TRBV5-3 | - | TGTGCCAGAAGCCCCGGAGGCCCGCGGGCGGGATTAGGGTATGGCTACACCTTC | CARSPGGPRAGLGYGYTF
- | TRBJ2-5 | TRBV19 | - | TGTGCCAGTAGTATCCCGGACAGGGAGGGGACCCAGTACTTC | CASSIPDREGTQYF
- | TRBJ1-2 | TRBV4-1 | - | TGCGCCAGCAGCCAAGCTGTAGGGACAATTGGCTACACCTTC | CASSQAVGTIGYTF
TRBD2 | TRBJ2-1 | TRBV5-6 | - | TGTGCCAGCACCCTACTAGCGGGGGGAAAGCAGTTCTTC | CASTLLAGGKQFF
- | TRBJ1-5 | TRBV2 | once | TGTGCCAGCACCCTAGGGACAACGGGCAATCAGCCCCAGCATTTT | CASTLGTTGNQPQHF
TRBD2 | TRBJ2-5 | TRBV5-1 | - | TGCGCCAGCAGCTTTGCGACTAGCGGGGTATTAGAGACCCAGTACTTC | CASSFATSGVLETQYF
TRBD1 | TRBJ1-1 | TRBV19 | - | TGTGCCAGTAGTCTAAACCGGGACAGGGTCACTGAAGCTTTCTTT | CASSLNRDRVTEAFF
- | TRBJ2-5 | TRBV7-9 | - | TGTGCCAGCAGATGGGGACAAGAGACCCAGTACTTC | CASRWGQETQYF
- | TRBJ2-1 | TRBV15 | once | TGTGCCACCAGCAGGGCCGCTTCCTACAATGAGCAGTTCTTC | CATSRAASYNEQFF
- | TRBJ1-3 | TRBV15 | - | TGTGCCACCAGCAGAGATTCTAGAAACACCATATATTTT | CATSRDSRNTIYF
- | TRBJ2-1 | TRBV7-9 | - | TGTGCCAGCAGCCCTCTGTTAGTCGTAGGAAATGAGCAGTTCTTC | CASSPLLVVGNEQFF
TRBD1 | TRBJ2-2 | TRBV13 | once | TGTGCCAGCAGCCTCCCTTGGGGGACAGGCGGAACCGGGGAGCTGTTTTTT | CASSLPWGTGGTGELFF
- | TRBJ2-3 | TRBV6-5 | once | TGTGCCAGCAGGGACCCTGCAGATACGCAGTATTTT | CASRDPADTQYF
TRBD1 | TRBJ2-2 | TRBV5-8 | - | TGTGCCAGCAGCTTCGGGTCAGGGGGTCGAACCGGGGAGCTGTTTTTT | CASSFGSGGRTGELFF
- | TRBJ1-5 | TRBV5-1 | - | TGCGCCAGCAGCCAAGACAGCAATCAGCCCCAGCATTTT | CASSQDSNQPQHF
- | TRBJ2-3 | TRBV10-3 | - | TGTGCCATCAGCCGAGCAATGGGGGCGGGCACAGATACGCAGTATTTT | CAISRAMGAGTDTQYF
- | TRBJ2-2 | TRBV5-6 | - | TGTGCCAGCAGCTTGACCACCGGGGAGCTGTTTTTT | CASSLTTGELFF
- | TRBJ1-1 | TRBV19 | - | TGTGCCAGTAGTCTCGTGGACAGCGGTCCTGAAGCTTTCTTT | CASSLVDSGPEAFF
- | TRBJ1-5 | TRBV21-1 | - | TGTGCCAGCAGCAAATTGAATTGCAAGGATTTCAGGGTTTCAGAGCAGCCCCAGCATTTT | CASSKLNCKDFRVSEQPQHF
- | TRBJ2-5 | TRBV9 | - | TGTGCCAGCAGCGTAGCCCTGGGGTTGGGACAAGAGACCCAGTACTTC | CASSVALGLGQETQYF
- | TRBJ1-1 | TRBV9 | few | TGTGCCAGCAGCGCCGACAGCTCGAGGGCTTTCTTT | CASSADSSRAFF
TRBD1 | TRBJ2-7 | TRBV5-3 | - | TGTGCCAGAAGCTTGGGGGACAGACTAACCTACGAGCAGTACTTC | CARSLGDRLTYEQYF
- | TRBJ1-2 | TRBV6-1 | - | TGTGCCAGCAGTGAAATAGGCTATGGCTACACCTTC | CASSEIGYGYTF
- | TRBJ2-3 | TRBV6-4 | - | TGTGCCAGCAGTGACACTGAGACTAGTACAGATACGCAGTATTTT | CASSDTETSTDTQYF
- | TRBJ2-3 | TRBV2 | - | TGTGCCAGCAGTGAATTTGTGGGCACAGATACGCAGTATTTT | CASSEFVGTDTQYF
- | TRBJ1-6 | TRBV6-5 | - | TGTGCCAGCAGAGAGCTGAGCTCCTATAATTCACCCCTCCACTTT | CASRELSSYNSPLHF
- | TRBJ1-4 | TRBV30 | - | TGTGCCTGGAGTCAGGCAGCCGGGGGGGAAAAACTGTTTTTT | CAWSQAAGGEKLFF
- | TRBJ1-3 | TRBV7-2 | - | TGTGCCAGCAGCTTAGTCGGTGGGTTGGTGGGAAACACCATATATTTT | CASSLVGGLVGNTIYF
TRBD1 | TRBJ1-3 | TRBV6-1 | few | TGTGCCAGCAGACCGACAGGGACCGGAAACACCATATATTTT | CASRPTGTGNTIYF
- | TRBJ1-2 | TRBV7-9 | - | TGTGCCAGCAGCACGCTATCCACAGGGCATGGCTACACCTTC | CASSTLSTGHGYTF
- | TRBJ1-5 | TRBV7-2 | few | TGTGCCAGCAGCTTTTGGACAGACCGCCAGCCCCAGCATTTT | CASSFWTDRQPQHF
- | TRBJ2-1 | TRBV7-2 | - | TGTGCCAGCAGCCTAGGAAGCGGTGCTGACAGTTACAATGAGCAGTTCTTC | CASSLGSGADSYNEQFF
TRBD1 | TRBJ1-1 | TRBV5-4 | few | TGTGCCAGCAGCCGCTCCGGGACAGTTGAAGCTTTCTTT | CASSRSGTVEAFF
- | TRBJ1-2 | TRBV7-2 | - | TGTGCCAGCAGCTTACCGCAGGTCCAGGGCTACACCTTC | CASSLPQVQGYTF
- | TRBJ1-4 | TRBV19 | - | TGTGCCAGTAGTATCCCCCTTGAAAAACTGTTTTTT | CASSIPLEKLFF
- | TRBJ1-4 | TRBV19 | - | TGTGCCAGTAGTTCGGGGGTCAGAATGAATGAAAAACTGTTTTTT | CASSSGVRMNEKLFF
TRBD1 | TRBJ1-1 | TRBV6-5 | few | TGTGCCAGCAGTCCCCGGGACAGGCTGAACACTGAAGCTTTCTTT | CASSPRDRLNTEAFF
- | TRBJ1-5 | TRBV5-5 | - | TGTGCCAGCAGCTTGGTGGGTCATCAGCCCCAGCATTTT | CASSLVGHQPQHF
TRBD1 | TRBJ1-1 | TRBV4-1 | - | TGCGCCAGCAGCCAAAAGTGGGACAGGGATCCTCGAAACACTGAAGCTTTCTTT | CASSQKWDRDPRNTEAFF
TRBD2 | TRBJ2-5 | TRBV29-1 | few | TGCAGCGTTGAACGGACTAGCGGACAAGAGACCCAGTACTTC | CSVERTSGQETQYF
- | TRBJ2-1 | TRBV19 | - | TGTGCCAGTTCTCTCACGGGGAGCTCCTACAATGAGCAGTTCTTC | CASSLTGSSYNEQFF
- | TRBJ1-1 | TRBV9 | few | TGTGCCAGCAGTCCCCAGCGGGCTAACACTGAAGCTTTCTTT | CASSPQRANTEAFF
- | TRBJ2-3 | TRBV30 | - | TGTGCCTGGAACAGAGGAGGTGGGGACTCCACAGATACGCAGTATTTT | CAWNRGGGDSTDTQYF
- | TRBJ1-5 | TRBV27 | - | TGTGCCAGCAGTTTAGGTGGGGACCGGTATCAGCCCCAGCATTTT | CASSLGGDRYQPQHF
TRBD2 | TRBJ2-2 | TRBV27 | - | TGTGCCAGCAGTTTCTCAACGCGGGGGACCGGGGAGCTGTTTTTT | CASSFSTRGTGELFF
- | TRBJ1-5 | TRBV7-2 | - | TGTGCCAGCAGCTTACAATGGGGTAGCAATCAGCCCCAGCATTTT | CASSLQWGSNQPQHF
TRBD1 | TRBJ1-2 | TRBV27 | - | TGTGCCAGCAGCCTGGACAGGAACTATGGCTACACCTTC | CASSLDRNYGYTF
TRBD1 | TRBJ1-2 | TRBV6-6 | - | TGTGCCAGCAGTTACCGTGGCAGGGGGACTTCCTATGGCTACACCTTC | CASSYRGRGTSYGYTF
- | TRBJ2-1 | TRBV6-5 | - | TGTGCCAGCTCCTTCGAGACTAGAGGAAATGAGCAGTTCTTC | CASSFETRGNEQFF
- | TRBJ1-3 | TRBV10-3 | - | TGTGCCATCAGTGAGGTTTTGGGGCACTCTGGAAACACCATATATTTT | CAISEVLGHSGNTIYF
- | TRBJ1-6 | TRBV6-4 | - | TGTGCCAGCAGTGACTCAGGGGCTTCACCCCTCCACTTT | CASSDSGASPLHF
TRBD1 | TRBJ2-1 | TRBV10-1 | - | TGCGCCAGCAGTGAGGGGGGGACAGGGATGGATGAGCAGTTCTTC | CASSEGGTGMDEQFF
- | TRBJ2-1 | TRBV4-3 | - | TGCGCCAGCAGCCTGGGACACTTAAGTTACAATGAGCAGTTCTTC | CASSLGHLSYNEQFF
- | TRBJ1-2 | TRBV6-5 | once | TGTGCCAGCAGTTGCAGGGGTAGGTATGGCTACACCTTC | CASSCRGRYGYTF
- | TRBJ2-5 | TRBV15 | - | TGTGCCACCAGCAGAGGACAGGAGCCCCAATCAGAGACCCAGTACTTC | CATSRGQEPQSETQYF